The 27 T cell receptor beta chains in this list originate from one sample, sequenced in a study of molecular identifiers for immune sequencing clone quantification. TCRdb used MiXCR to reprocess the PCR reads, holding one entry per CDR3 protein. The table includes roughly 100,000 distinct CDR3 sequences, less than 35% detected once. The sample taken for sequencing was naive CD8+ T cells from blood, with Jurkat cell RNA spiked in. As for subset: FACS-sorted CD8+CD4-CCR7+CD45RA+ naive T cells. These receptors were taken from a human donor in good health. Some libraries in this study had Jurkat cell RNA spiked in.

This clonotype turned up a few times. The chain couples TRBV19 to TRBJ2-5; 7 bases fit TRBD1. Germline values: CDR1 LNHDA, CDR2 SQIVND (reference sequence). Trimming removed 4 bases from V and 5 bases from J; junction bases left unmatched: 1. This CDR3 spans 12 amino acids. The CDR3 bases are TGTGCCAGTAGTAAGGGGGCCGAGACCCAGTACTTC. Translated, it gives CASSKGAETQYF.

The genes are TRBV6-5 and TRBJ2-2; D call uncertain. Trimming stripped 1 base from V and 7 bases from J, with 4 bases between. Germline assignment: CDR1 MNHEY and CDR2 SVGAGI. This CDR3 comprises 12 residues. CDR3 DNA: TGTGCCAGCAGTTACTTTGGCGGGGAGCTGTTTTTT. It is translated as CASSYFGGELFF.

This clonotype was observed a few times. This chain joins TRBV5-8 and TRBJ1-5, with unresolved D. V shed 0 bases and J shed 2 bases, with 12 bases lying between them. The CDR3 extends over 16 amino acids. CDR1 and CDR2 from the germline V gene are SGHTS and YDEGEE. CDR3 coding DNA: TGTGCCAGCAGCTTGGGGGCTCCCTGGGGCAATCAGCCCCAGCATTTT. As protein: CASSLGAPWGNQPQHF.

Comments on this clonotype: This may be a read error: a much more frequent sequence differs by one nucleotide. This chain uses TRBV7-4 with TRBJ2-3; maybe TRBD2 (5 bases). The CDR3 has 18 residues. CDR1 is SGHVT, CDR2 SQSDAQ, per germline. This CDR3 is CASSLAPPISASTDTQNF. As DNA, the CDR3 is TGTGCCAGCAGCTTAGCCCCCCCGATTAGCGCAAGCACAGATACGCAGAATTTT.

About this clonotype itself: This may be a read error, as it is one base from a much larger clone. The CDR3 DNA reads TGTGCCAGCAGTTGGTCGGGCACCGGGGAGCTGTTTTTT. Translated, it gives CASSWSGTGELFF. The chain uses TRBV12-3 or TRBV12-4 and TRBJ2-2; D not certain. The V end was cut by 4 bases, the J end by 4 bases, with 7 bases between. This CDR3 is built from 13 residues.

In the case of this clonotype: Since a much larger clone is just one base distant, this may be a read error. J is TRBJ2-7 and V is TRBV7-9, with TRBD2 matching over 7 bases. The CDR3 contains 12 residues. Germline-derived CDR1 and CDR2 are SEHNR and FQNEAQ (reference sequence). The V segment lost 2 bases and the J segment 6 bases; nucleotides outside the gene matches: 1. The CDR3 is CASSLWGGEQYF. CDR3 nucleotide sequence: TGTGCCAGCAGCTTATGGGGGGGCGAGCAGTACTTC.

This clonotype was recorded many times. The CDR3 loop reads CSVGDDRGGQYF. CDR3 DNA: TGCAGCGTTGGTGACGACAGGGGAGGGCAGTACTTC. The chain links TRBV29-1 to TRBJ2-7, with 8 bases identical to TRBD1. CDR3 length: 12 residues. Unmatched junction bases numbered 8, after V lost 4 bases and J lost 9 bases. CDR1 is SQVTM and CDR2 is ANQGSEA in the germline V gene.

About this clonotype: No conserved phenylalanine or tryptophan is present at the end of the CDR3, so a read error is the likely explanation. This sequence joins TRBV5-3 and TRBJ2-3; D call uncertain. TRBV5-3 is reported as an ORF; its role is uncertain. CDR3 size: 12 residues. Written as DNA, the CDR3 is TGTGCCAGCAGCTTGGTGAGAGATACGCAGTATCTT. Protein sequence: CASSLVRDTQYL.

In this sample, this clonotype turned up a few times. This chain links TRBV12-3 or TRBV12-4 with TRBJ2-2; D is unresolved. Trimming shortened V by 6 bases and J by 3 bases, and 5 bases separated the two germline ends. The length of the CDR3 is 12 residues. In DNA, the CDR3 is TGTGCCAGCAGGGGGTACACCGGGGAGCTGTTTTTT. Translating gives CASRGYTGELFF.

Concerning this clonotype itself: A much larger clone differs by one base, so this may be a read error. The V and J genes are TRBV29-1 and TRBJ2-7; possibly TRBD1 for D (6 bases). Per the germline V gene, CDR1 is SQVTM and CDR2 is ANQGSEA. The CDR3 contains 14 residues. In DNA, the CDR3 is TGCAGCGCTGAATCAATAACAGGGAGCTACGAGCAGTACTTC. Translated: CSAESITGSYEQYF.

CDR3 sequence reads: CASSLSPGQGSYEQYF. The DNA for the CDR3 is TGCGCCAGCAGCTTATCTCCGGGACAGGGGTCCTACGAGCAGTACTTC. The V and J genes are TRBV5-1 and TRBJ2-7; the match to TRBD1 covers 10 bases. The CDR3 runs to 16 residues. Germline CDR1 SGHRS, CDR2 YFSETQ. With 2 bases clipped from V and 1 base from J, the junction kept 6 bases outside the gene matches.

This clonotype has a count of ten or more. This rearrangement joins TRBV9 to TRBJ1-4; D remains ambiguous. The CDR3 has 16 residues. Germline assignment: CDR1 SGDLS and CDR2 YYNGEE. V was pared by 1 base and J by 0 bases, with 10 bases between. CDR3 sequence: CASSVLGSATNEKLFF. Here the CDR3 DNA reads TGTGCCAGCAGCGTACTGGGGAGTGCAACTAATGAAAAACTGTTTTTT.

This clonotype was found many times. The CDR3 DNA reads as TGTGCCAGCAGCTTTAGATTTTTGCCAGATACGCAGTATTTT. This translates into CASSFRFLPDTQYF. V is TRBV7-6 and J is TRBJ2-3; D ambiguous. Per germline, CDR1 SGHVS and CDR2 FNYEAQ. This CDR3 has 14 amino acids. The V and J ends lost 3 bases and 4 bases respectively, with 11 bases between them.

This clonotype was found a few times. The chain links TRBV5-5 to TRBJ2-7; TRBD1 matches at 10 bases. The CDR3 contains 17 residues. The J segment lost 5 bases and the V segment lost 1 base, leaving 12 bases of the junction unmatched. Germline V CDR1 and CDR2: SGHKS, YYEKEE (reference sequence). The CDR3 sequence is CASSLYPGRDRGDEQYF. The DNA of the CDR3 is TGTGCCAGCAGCTTGTACCCCGGACGGGACAGGGGCGACGAGCAGTACTTC.

The V gene is TRBV7-3, the J gene TRBJ2-3; D is perhaps TRBD2 (5 bases). CDR3 length equals 16 residues. Trimming took 7 bases from V and 0 from J, leaving 17 bases between them. Germline V gene sequence: CDR1 SGHTA, CDR2 FQGTGA. The CDR3: CASTPIRGSSTDTQYF. The CDR3 DNA is TGTGCCAGCACCCCCATCCGCGGGTCTAGCACAGATACGCAGTATTTT.

This clonotype has a handful of counts. The chain couples TRBV2 to TRBJ1-5, with no clear D. V was clipped by 3 bases and J by 6 bases, with 12 bases between them. The CDR3 extends over 14 amino acids. CDR1 SNHLY and CDR2 FYNNEI come from the germline V gene. The CDR3 sequence is CASSEAGWFQPQHF. In DNA form, the CDR3 reads TGTGCCAGCAGTGAGGCGGGTTGGTTTCAGCCCCAGCATTTT.

This clonotype occurred a few times. The chain links TRBV2 to TRBJ2-7; D is unclear. CDR1 and CDR2 (germline): SNHLY, FYNNEI. This CDR3 has 11 amino acids. Trimming stripped 3 bases from V and 2 bases from J, with 2 bases between. In nucleotides, the CDR3 is TGTGCCAGCAGTGACCCCTACGAGCAGTACTTC. This codes for CASSDPYEQYF. The variable domain in full, completed from reference TRBV2 and TRBJ2-7, reads EPEVTQTPSHQVTQMGQEVILRCVPISNHLYFYWYRQILGQKVEFLVSFYNNEISEKSEIFDDQFSVERPDGSNFTLKIRSTKLEDSAMYFCASSDPYEQYFGPGTRLTVT.

This clonotype was counted between two and nine times. The chain recombines TRBV11-2 with TRBJ2-6, with D perhaps matching TRBD1 (6 bases). The CDR3 has 16 residues. CDR1 and CDR2 (germline): SGHAT, FQNNGV. Trimming cost V 11 bases and J 1 base, with 18 bases left between them. This CDR3 is CAYSAGTRSGANVLTF. The CDR3 region has the DNA TGTGCCTATTCGGCAGGGACAAGGTCTGGGGCCAACGTCCTGACTTTC.

In this sample, this clonotype turned up many times. The chain is built from TRBV18 and TRBJ2-7; D not certain. The CDR3 totals 13 residues. Trimming took off 8 bases at V and 0 bases at J, with 11 bases between the two ends. Per the germline V gene, CDR1 is KGHSH and CDR2 is LQKENI. The CDR3 here is CASSPDGSYEQYF. CDR3 nucleotide sequence: TGTGCCAGCAGCCCGGACGGCTCCTACGAGCAGTACTTC.

This clonotype was detected many times. The genes are TRBV5-6 and TRBJ1-5; TRBD1 aligns across 7 bases. The CDR3 runs to 14 residues. Losses at the gene ends were 1 base for V and 6 bases for J; bases not matched to a gene: 4. Germline V CDR1 and CDR2: SGHDT, YYEEEE. The CDR3 protein is CASSLTDRAQPQHF. The DNA of the CDR3 is TGTGCCAGCAGCTTGACCGACAGGGCTCAGCCCCAGCATTTT.

Worth noting for this clonotype: The junction does not match germline at one end; this may be a read error. V and J are TRBV27 and TRBJ1-4, with TRBD1 identical over 7 bases. The germline gives CDR1 MNHEY, CDR2 SMNVEV (reference sequence). The CDR3 contains 15 residues. The CDR3 sequence: CASSREQGIQEKQFF. The DNA for the CDR3 is TGTGCCAGCAGTAGGGAACAGGGGATACAAGAAAAACAGTTTTTT.

In this sample, this clonotype turned up many times. This chain joins TRBV14 and TRBJ2-4; 8 bases map to TRBD1. The germline V gene has CDR1 SGHDN and CDR2 FVKESK. Germline trimming cut 2 bases from V and 11 bases from J; bases unmatched to any gene: 8. CDR3 length equals 14 residues. CDR3 loop: CASSQWTGTGLQYF. As DNA, the CDR3 is TGTGCCAGCAGCCAATGGACCGGGACAGGTCTTCAGTACTTC.

At least ten counts were recorded for this clonotype. The chain carries TRBV5-6 and TRBJ2-2; the D is unclear. The V end was cut by 4 bases, the J end by 3 bases, with 19 bases between. The CDR3 contains 17 residues. Germline V gene sequence: CDR1 SGHDT, CDR2 YYEEEE. CDR3 in amino acids: CASSIRPRLGYTGELFF. Written as DNA, the CDR3 is TGTGCCAGCAGCATCCGGCCGCGCCTCGGGTACACCGGGGAGCTGTTTTTT.

V and J are TRBV5-8 and TRBJ2-7; 9 bases line up with TRBD1. Germline trimming cut 2 bases from V and 3 bases from J; bases unmatched to any gene: 9. Germline CDR1 and CDR2: SGHTS and YDEGEE. The CDR3 totals 16 residues. CDR3 loop: CASSFPAGTGYYEQYF. In DNA form, the CDR3 reads TGTGCCAGCAGCTTTCCCGCCGGGACAGGGTACTACGAGCAGTACTTC.

Comments on this clonotype: This may come from a read error, since a much larger clone is one base off. The chain joins TRBV7-8 to TRBJ2-1; D might be TRBD2 (5 bases). Trimming removed 4 bases from V and 6 bases from J, with 16 bases in between. Germline values: CDR1 SGHVS, CDR2 FQNEAQ. The CDR3 spans 15 residues. CDR3 protein: CASSSMEAGLNEQFF. The CDR3 bases are TGTGCCAGCAGCTCGATGGAGGCGGGCCTCAATGAGCAGTTCTTC.

A note on this clonotype: Being one base from a much bigger clone, this may be a read error. The V gene is TRBV27, the J gene TRBJ1-1, with TRBD1 as a possible D gene (6 bases). The V end lost 5 bases, the J end lost 0 bases, and 10 bases lay between the germline ends. CDR3 length: 14 amino acids. Per the germline V gene, CDR1 is MNHEY and CDR2 is SMNVEV (reference sequence). Written as DNA, the CDR3 is TGTGCCAGCAGTCCACAGGGAGTGAACACTGAAGCTTTCTTT. Translated, it gives CASSPQGVNTEAFF.

In its sample, this clonotype was seen many times. This sequence joins TRBV5-6 and TRBJ1-2, with TRBD1 matching over 7 bases. After removal of 4 bases from V and 4 bases from J, the junction contained 22 bases not matched to a gene. Germline V lookup: CDR1 SGHDT, CDR2 YYEEEE. The CDR3 sequence is 19 residues long. The CDR3 sequence is CASSLKNTGTALNLYGYTF. The CDR3, as DNA: TGTGCCAGCAGCCTTAAGAATACCGGGACAGCCCTTAATCTCTATGGCTACACCTTC.